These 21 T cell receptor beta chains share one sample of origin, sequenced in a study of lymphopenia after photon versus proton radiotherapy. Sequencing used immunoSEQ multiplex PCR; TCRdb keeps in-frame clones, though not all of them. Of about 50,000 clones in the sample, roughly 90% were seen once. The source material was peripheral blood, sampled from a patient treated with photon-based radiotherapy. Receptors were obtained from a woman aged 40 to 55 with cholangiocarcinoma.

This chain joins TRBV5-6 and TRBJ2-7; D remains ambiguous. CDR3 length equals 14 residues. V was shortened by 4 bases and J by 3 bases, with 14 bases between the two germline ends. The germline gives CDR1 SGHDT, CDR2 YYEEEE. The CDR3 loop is CASSPQVGFYEQYF. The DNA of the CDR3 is TGTGCCAGCAGCCCGCAGGTCGGTTTCTACGAGCAGTACTTC.

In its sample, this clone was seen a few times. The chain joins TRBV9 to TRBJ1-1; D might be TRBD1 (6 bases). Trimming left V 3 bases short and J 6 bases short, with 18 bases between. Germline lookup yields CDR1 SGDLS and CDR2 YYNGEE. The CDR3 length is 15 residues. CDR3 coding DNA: TGTGCCAGCAGCGCAGCAAGTACAGGGCGATCTGAAGCTTTCTTT. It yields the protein CASSAASTGRSEAFF.

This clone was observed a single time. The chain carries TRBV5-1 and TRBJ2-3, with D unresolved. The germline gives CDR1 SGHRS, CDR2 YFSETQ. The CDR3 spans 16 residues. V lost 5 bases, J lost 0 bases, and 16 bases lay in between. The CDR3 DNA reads TGCGCCAGCAGTCTGTGGTGGGGATCTAGCACAGATACGCAGTATTTT. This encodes CASSLWWGSSTDTQYF. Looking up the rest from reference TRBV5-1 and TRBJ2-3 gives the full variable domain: KAGVTQTPRYLIKTRGQQVTLSCSPISGHRSVSWYQQTPGQGLQFLFEYFSETQRNKGNFPGRFSGRQFSNSRSEMNVSTLELGDSALYLCASSLWWGSSTDTQYFGPGTRLTVL.

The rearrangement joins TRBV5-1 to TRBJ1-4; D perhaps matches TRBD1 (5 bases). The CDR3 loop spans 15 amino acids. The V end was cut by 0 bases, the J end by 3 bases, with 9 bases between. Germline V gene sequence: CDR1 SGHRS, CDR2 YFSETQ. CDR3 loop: CASSLGGKANEKLFF. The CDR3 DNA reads TGCGCCAGCAGCTTGGGGGGGAAGGCTAATGAAAAACTGTTTTTT.

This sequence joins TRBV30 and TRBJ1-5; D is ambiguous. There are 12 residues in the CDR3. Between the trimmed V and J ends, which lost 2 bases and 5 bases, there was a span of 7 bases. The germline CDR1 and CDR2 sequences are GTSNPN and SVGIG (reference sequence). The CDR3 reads CAWSTEDQPQHF. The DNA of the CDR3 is TGTGCCTGGAGTACCGAAGATCAGCCCCAGCATTTT.

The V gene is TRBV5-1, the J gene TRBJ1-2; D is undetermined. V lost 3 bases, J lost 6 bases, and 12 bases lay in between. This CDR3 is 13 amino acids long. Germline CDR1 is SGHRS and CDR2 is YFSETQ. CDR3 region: CASSSMDVHGYTF. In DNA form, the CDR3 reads TGCGCCAGCAGCTCAATGGACGTTCATGGCTACACCTTC. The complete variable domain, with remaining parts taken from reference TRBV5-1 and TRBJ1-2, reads KAGVTQTPRYLIKTRGQQVTLSCSPISGHRSVSWYQQTPGQGLQFLFEYFSETQRNKGNFPGRFSGRQFSNSRSEMNVSTLELGDSALYLCASSSMDVHGYTFGSGTRLTVV.

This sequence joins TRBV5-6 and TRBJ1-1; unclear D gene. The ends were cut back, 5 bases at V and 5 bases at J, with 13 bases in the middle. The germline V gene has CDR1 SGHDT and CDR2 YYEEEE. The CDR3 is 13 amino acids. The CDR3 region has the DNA TGTGCCAGCAGTTTACTAATGGGGACTGAAGCTTTCTTT. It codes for CASSLLMGTEAFF.

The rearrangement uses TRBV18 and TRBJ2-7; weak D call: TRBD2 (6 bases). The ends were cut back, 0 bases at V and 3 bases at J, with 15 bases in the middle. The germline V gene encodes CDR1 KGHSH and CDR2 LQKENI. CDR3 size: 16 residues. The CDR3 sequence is CASSPPTGKGLYEQYF. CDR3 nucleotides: TGTGCCAGCTCACCACCGACGGGTAAGGGACTCTACGAGCAGTACTTC.

The CDR3 DNA follows: TGCAGTGCTAACAGGGACAATGAGCAGTTCTTC. This encodes CSANRDNEQFF. The chain uses TRBV20-1 and TRBJ2-1; a possible D gene is TRBD1 (6 bases). The germline gives CDR1 DFQATT, CDR2 SNEGSKA (reference sequence). The length of the CDR3 is 11 residues. V dropped 4 bases and J dropped 5 bases, with 6 bases sitting between them.

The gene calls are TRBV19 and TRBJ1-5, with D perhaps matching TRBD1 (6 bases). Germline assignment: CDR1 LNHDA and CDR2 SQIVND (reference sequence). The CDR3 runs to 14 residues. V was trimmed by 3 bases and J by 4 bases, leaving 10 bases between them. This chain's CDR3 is CASSMRGKNQPQHF. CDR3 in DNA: TGTGCCAGTAGTATGAGGGGGAAAAATCAGCCCCAGCATTTT.

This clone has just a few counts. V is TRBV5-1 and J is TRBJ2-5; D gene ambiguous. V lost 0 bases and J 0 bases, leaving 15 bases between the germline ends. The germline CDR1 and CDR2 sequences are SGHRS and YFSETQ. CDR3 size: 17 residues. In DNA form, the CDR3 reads TGCGCCAGCAGCTTGGGGACCACCGCCGGGTACCAAGAGACCCAGTACTTC. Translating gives CASSLGTTAGYQETQYF.

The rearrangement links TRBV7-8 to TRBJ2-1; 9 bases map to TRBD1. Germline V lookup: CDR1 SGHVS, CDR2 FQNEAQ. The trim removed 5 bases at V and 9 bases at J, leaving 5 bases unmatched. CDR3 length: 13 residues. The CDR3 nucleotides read TGTGCCAGCAGCCCTACAGGGGGCCCTGAGCAGTTCTTC. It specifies CASSPTGGPEQFF.

DNA for the CDR3: TGTGCCAGCAGCTTAGGGGGCTCCCCGGGGCAGTACTTC. It encodes CASSLGGSPGQYF. The rearrangement uses TRBV11-2 and TRBJ2-7, with a weak D call TRBD1 (5 bases). V was pared by 1 base and J by 9 bases, with 13 bases between. The CDR3 runs to 13 residues. Germline V gene lookup returns CDR1 SGHAT and CDR2 FQNNGV.

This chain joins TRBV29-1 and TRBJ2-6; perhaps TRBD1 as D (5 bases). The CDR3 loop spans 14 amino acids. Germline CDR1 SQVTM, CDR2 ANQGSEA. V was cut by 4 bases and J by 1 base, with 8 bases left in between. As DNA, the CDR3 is TGCAGCGTTGCAGGGTATTCTGGGGCCAACGTCCTGACTTTC. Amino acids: CSVAGYSGANVLTF. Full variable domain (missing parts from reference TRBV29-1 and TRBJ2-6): SAVISQKPSRDICQRGTSLTIQCQVDSQVTMMFWYRQQPGQSLTLIATANQGSEATYESGFVIDKFPISRPNLTFSTLTVSNMSPEDSSIYLCSVAGYSGANVLTFGAGSRLTVL.

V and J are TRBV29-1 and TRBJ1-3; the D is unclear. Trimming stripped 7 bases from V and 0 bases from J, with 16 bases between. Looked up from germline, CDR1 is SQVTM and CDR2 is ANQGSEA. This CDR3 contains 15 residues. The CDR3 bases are TGCAGCGCGGGAGTCGGCTCGAGCTCTGGAAACACCATATATTTT. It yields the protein CSAGVGSSSGNTIYF.

The CDR3 DNA is TGCGCCAGCAGCCAAGTGTTAGGTGGCAGGTTCTATGGCTACACCTTC. This encodes CASSQVLGGRFYGYTF. This chain joins TRBV4-1 and TRBJ1-2; unclear D gene. The CDR3 loop spans 16 amino acids. V was cut by 1 base and J by 4 bases, with 16 bases left in between. The V gene's germline CDR1 is MGHRA and CDR2 YSYEKL.

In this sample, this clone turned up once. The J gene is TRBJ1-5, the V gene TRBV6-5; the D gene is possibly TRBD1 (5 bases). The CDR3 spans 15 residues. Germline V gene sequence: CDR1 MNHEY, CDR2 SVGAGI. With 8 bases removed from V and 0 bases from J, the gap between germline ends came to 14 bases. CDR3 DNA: TGTGCCAGCCGACTCAGGGCGTATAGCAATCAGCCCCAGCATTTT. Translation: CASRLRAYSNQPQHF.

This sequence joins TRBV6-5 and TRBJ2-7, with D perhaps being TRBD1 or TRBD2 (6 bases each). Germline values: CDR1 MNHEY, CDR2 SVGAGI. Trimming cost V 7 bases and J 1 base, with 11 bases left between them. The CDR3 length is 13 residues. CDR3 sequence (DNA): TGTGCCAGCAAACAGGGAGGTTCCTACGAGCAGTACTTC. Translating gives CASKQGGSYEQYF.

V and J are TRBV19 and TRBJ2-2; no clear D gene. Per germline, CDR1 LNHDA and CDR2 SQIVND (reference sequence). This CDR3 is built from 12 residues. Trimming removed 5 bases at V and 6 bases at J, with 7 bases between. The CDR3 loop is CASSSRAGELFF. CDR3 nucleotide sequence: TGTGCCAGTAGTTCCCGAGCCGGGGAGCTGTTTTTT. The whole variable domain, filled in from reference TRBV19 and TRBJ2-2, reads DGGITQSPKYLFRKEGQNVTLSCEQNLNHDAMYWYRQDPGQGLRLIYYSQIVNDFQKGDIAEGYSVSREKKESFPLTVTSAQKNPTAFYLCASSSRAGELFFGEGSRLTVL.

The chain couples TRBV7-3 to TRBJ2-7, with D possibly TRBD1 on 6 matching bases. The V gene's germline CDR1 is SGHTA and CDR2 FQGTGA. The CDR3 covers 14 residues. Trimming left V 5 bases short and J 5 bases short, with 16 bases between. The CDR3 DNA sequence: TGTGCCAGCAGCCCACGGGCAGGGGCCCACGAGCAGTACTTC. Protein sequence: CASSPRAGAHEQYF.

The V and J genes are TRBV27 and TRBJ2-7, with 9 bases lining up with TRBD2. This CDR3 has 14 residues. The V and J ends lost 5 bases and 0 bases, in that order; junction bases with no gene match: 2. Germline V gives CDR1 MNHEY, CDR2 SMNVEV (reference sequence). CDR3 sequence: CASSTSGSSYEQYF. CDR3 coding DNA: TGTGCCAGCAGTACTAGCGGGTCCTCCTACGAGCAGTACTTC.